The rows below give T cell receptor beta chains drawn from one sample of a study of blood T cells in healthy people across ages. TCRdb re-called the 5' RACE reads with MiXCR, one entry per CDR3 protein. The sample contains roughly 650,000 distinct CDR3 sequences, roughly 32% of which appear only once. The specimen was blood. These receptors originate from a woman older than 75 in good health. The CDR3 runs from the conserved cysteine through the conserved F or W. A D gene is named only where the DNA matches it firmly. Clone sizes are given selectively: once, few, many, or a class where the clone is expanded.

j_call clone_size d_call v_call cdr3_aa cdr3_nt
TRBJ1-5 NA NA TRBV6-2/TRBV6-3 CASSFNRGNQPQHF TGTGCCAGCAGTTTCAACAGAGGCAATCAGCCCCAGCATTTT
TRBJ2-3 many TRBD2 TRBV4-3 CASSQDVAGGLRDKQYF TGCGCCAGCAGCCAAGACGTGGCGGGGGGGCTGAGAGATAAGCAGTATTTT
TRBJ2-1 NA TRBD2 TRBV19 CASNERGDSFRGNEQFF TGTGCCAGTAACGAGCGGGGGGACTCCTTTAGGGGGAATGAGCAGTTCTTC
TRBJ1-2 many TRBD1 TRBV29-1 CSVGEGTGGGYGYTF TGCAGCGTTGGAGAGGGTACAGGGGGCGGGTATGGCTACACCTTC
TRBJ2-1 NA TRBD2 TRBV20-1 CSARDIVGRGAYNEQFF TGCAGCGCTAGAGATATCGTAGGGCGGGGGGCTTACAATGAGCAGTTCTTC
TRBJ2-7 many NA TRBV7-9 CASSFMGGYEQYF TGTGCCAGCAGCTTTATGGGCGGCTACGAGCAGTACTTC
TRBJ2-7 NA TRBD1 TRBV7-6 CASSRAGTAAPSYEQYF TGTGCCAGCAGCCGAGCAGGGACAGCAGCCCCCTCCTACGAGCAGTACTTC
TRBJ1-1 few NA TRBV5-6 CASSLEALASRQANTEAFF TGTGCCAGCAGCTTGGAGGCTTTGGCTTCAAGGCAGGCGAACACTGAAGCTTTCTTT
TRBJ2-3 many TRBD1 TRBV28 CATEFSGTGETDTQYF TGTGCCACTGAGTTTTCCGGGACAGGGGAGACAGATACGCAGTATTTT
TRBJ1-2 few NA TRBV30 CAWKGQGRYGYTF TGTGCCTGGAAAGGCCAGGGACGCTATGGCTACACCTTC
TRBJ1-6 NA NA TRBV5-8 CASSFLQHNSPLHF TGTGCCAGCAGCTTTCTACAACATAATTCACCCCTCCACTTT
TRBJ2-7 NA NA TRBV20-1 CSARVGSHEQYF TGCAGTGCTAGAGTAGGGTCCCACGAGCAGTACTTC
TRBJ2-7 NA NA TRBV28 CASSPAGQTRYEQYF TGTGCCAGCAGCCCGGCGGGACAGACACGCTACGAGCAGTACTTC
TRBJ2-7 few NA TRBV20-1 CSARDQGYEQYF TGCAGTGCCCGGGACCAAGGCTACGAGCAGTACTTC
TRBJ2-7 few TRBD1 TRBV6-2/TRBV6-3 CASRPGGTGKYEQYF TGTGCCAGCAGGCCAGGCGGGACAGGGAAGTACGAGCAGTACTTC
TRBJ2-1 NA NA TRBV7-9 CANSLGASEQFF TGTGCCAACAGCTTAGGGGCTAGTGAGCAGTTCTTC
TRBJ2-7 many NA TRBV10-3 CAISESSGGDSLREQYF TGTGCCATCAGTGAGTCGTCAGGGGGGGACTCTTTAAGGGAGCAGTACTTC
TRBJ1-5 many NA TRBV6-1 CASSERKGTTHSNQPQHF TGTGCCAGCAGTGAGCGGAAAGGGACAACACATAGCAATCAGCCCCAGCATTTT
TRBJ2-1 many NA TRBV3-1 CASSQDGLHNEQFF TGTGCCAGCAGCCAAGATGGGCTACACAATGAGCAGTTCTTC
TRBJ1-2 once NA TRBV10-3 CAVGAALSNYGYTF TGTGCCGTGGGTGCGGCACTCTCTAACTATGGCTACACCTTC
TRBJ1-2 NA NA TRBV7-9 CASSWNPSSHGYTF TGTGCCAGCAGCTGGAATCCAAGTAGCCATGGCTACACCTTC
TRBJ1-3 few NA TRBV28 CASSSGISGNTIYF TGTGCCAGCAGTTCAGGGATCTCTGGAAACACCATATATTTT
TRBJ2-5 many TRBD2 TRBV20-1 CSAGFVGGKETQYF TGCAGTGCCGGGTTCGTGGGGGGGAAAGAGACCCAGTACTTC
TRBJ1-5 few TRBD1 TRBV30 CAWREGARGNQPQHF TGTGCCTGGAGGGAGGGGGCGCGGGGCAATCAGCCCCAGCATTTT
TRBJ2-3 many NA TRBV5-1 CASSLSTGPRGPDTQYF TGCGCCAGCAGCTTATCAACGGGACCTCGAGGCCCAGATACGCAGTATTTT
TRBJ2-7 many TRBD2 TRBV7-2 CASSLSGGHPAYEQYF TGTGCCAGCAGCTTGAGCGGGGGCCACCCCGCCTACGAGCAGTACTTC
TRBJ2-3 NA NA TRBV6-4 CASSDSGAADTQYF TGTGCCAGCAGTGATAGCGGAGCTGCAGATACGCAGTATTTT
TRBJ1-6 few NA TRBV6-6 CASSFSGGGSDSPLHF TGTGCCAGCAGTTTCTCGGGAGGGGGGTCAGATTCACCCCTCCACTTT
TRBJ2-2 NA NA TRBV9 CASSVRATGELFF TGTGCCAGCAGCGTAAGGGCCACCGGGGAGCTGTTTTTT
TRBJ2-1 NA TRBD2 TRBV3-1 CASSSRLAGGNEQFF TGTGCCAGCAGCTCCCGACTAGCGGGGGGGAATGAGCAGTTCTTC
TRBJ2-5 many NA TRBV5-1 CASSFQETQYF TGTGCCAGCAGCTTCCAAGAGACCCAGTACTTC
TRBJ1-2 NA NA TRBV9 CASSGGPGGPKGYTF TGTGCCAGCAGCGGAGGTCCCGGTGGCCCGAAAGGCTACACCTTC
TRBJ2-1 many TRBD2 TRBV9 CASSKASGASSYNEQFF TGTGCCAGCAGTAAGGCTAGCGGGGCGAGCTCCTACAATGAGCAGTTCTTC
TRBJ2-1 NA NA TRBV20-1 CSVGGSSYNEQFF TGCAGTGTTGGGGGGAGCTCCTACAATGAGCAGTTCTTC
TRBJ2-5 many NA TRBV5-6 CASSFSGKTQYF TGTGCCAGCAGCTTTTCCGGGAAGACCCAGTACTTC
TRBJ2-7 many NA TRBV13 CASSFSRQEQYF TGTGCCAGCAGCTTCAGTAGACAGGAGCAGTACTTC
TRBJ2-1 NA NA TRBV5-1 CASSEIATRAPGFF TGCGCCAGCAGCGAAATCGCGACCAGGGCCCCGGGGTTCTTC
TRBJ2-7 NA NA TRBV20-1 CSARDTTAYEQYF TGCAGTGCTAGAGATACGACAGCCTACGAGCAGTACTTC
TRBJ1-1 few NA TRBV3-1 CASSQVNQRNTEAFF TGTGCCAGCAGCCAAGTCAATCAGAGGAACACTGAAGCTTTCTTT
TRBJ2-7 many TRBD1 TRBV3-1 CASSQGQGGSYEQYF TGTGCCAGCAGCCAGGGACAGGGCGGGTCCTACGAGCAGTACTTC
TRBJ1-3 NA NA TRBV2 CASSEDRTSGNTIYF TGTGCCAGCAGTGAAGACAGAACCTCTGGAAACACCATATATTTT
TRBJ2-7 NA NA TRBV5-1 CASGWGDKPHEQYF TGCGCCAGCGGGTGGGGGGACAAACCCCACGAGCAGTACTTC
TRBJ2-5 NA TRBD1 TRBV5-1 CASSQGQSMQSRETQYF TGCGCCAGCAGCCAGGGACAGAGTATGCAGTCTCGGGAGACCCAGTACTTC
TRBJ2-1 NA TRBD2 TRBV7-2 CASSLDSSGSLFF TGTGCCAGCAGCTTAGATAGTAGCGGGAGCCTGTTCTTC
TRBJ2-3 many NA TRBV20-1 CSVPLGGGDTQYF TGCAGTGTCCCGTTGGGGGGCGGAGATACGCAGTATTTT
TRBJ2-1 NA NA TRBV2 CTSSEVRGGSYNEQFF TGTACCAGCAGTGAAGTCCGGGGCGGATCGTACAATGAGCAGTTCTTC
TRBJ2-3 many NA TRBV29-1 CSLERTDTQYF TGCAGCCTTGAGCGCACAGATACGCAGTATTTT
TRBJ2-7 NA NA TRBV6-2/TRBV6-3 CASSYSRPTGTQYF TGTGCCAGCAGTTACTCGAGGCCAACGGGCACGCAGTACTTC
TRBJ2-7 many NA TRBV5-1 CASSFQGRPFEQYF TGCGCCAGCAGCTTTCAGGGGCGGCCGTTCGAGCAGTACTTC
TRBJ2-1 many NA TRBV6-2/TRBV6-3 CASSFWTDADEQFF TGTGCCAGCAGTTTTTGGACCGATGCGGATGAGCAGTTCTTC
TRBJ2-7 many NA TRBV4-3 CASSQTPVSYEQYF TGCGCCAGCAGCCAAACCCCGGTGTCCTACGAGCAGTACTTC
TRBJ2-7 many NA TRBV6-1 CASSAQTGSYEQYF TGTGCCAGCAGTGCCCAAACAGGGTCTTACGAGCAGTACTTC
TRBJ2-3 NA NA TRBV5-1 CASSWVRRGDTQYF TGCGCCAGTAGCTGGGTCCGGCGGGGAGATACGCAGTATTTT
TRBJ2-2 few TRBD1 TRBV2 CASRETGVTTGELFF TGTGCCAGCCGTGAGACAGGGGTTACCACCGGGGAGCTGTTTTTT